The sequence of this T cell receptor (beta chain) was determined in a study of regulatory T cells in long-lasting Graves disease (dated by TCRdb to about 2021). A note on the overall study: Persistent Graves' disease was defined as persistently positive TSH receptor autoantibodies together with antithyroid drug treatment for over 5 years. Persistent Graves' disease patients were compared with newly diagnosed Graves' disease patients by peripheral blood TCR sequencing and RNA sequencing. The study took place in China and was registered as a clinical trial. In the clinical cohort, patients with persistent Graves' disease had used antithyroid drugs for an average of around 10 years. A total of around 35 samples were covered by TCR sequencing, comprising 13 persistent and approximately 20 newly diagnosed Graves' disease patients. What the work shows at the level of the full study, not this receptor alone: Sequencing and analysis were limited to the TCR beta chain. More public clonotypes were shared among persistent patients (over 2,500) than among newly diagnosed patients (approximately 1,000). Persistent Graves' disease patients showed lower TCR Shannon entropy and fewer highly expanded clones than newly diagnosed patients, suggesting clonal expansion. Only peripheral blood was studied, because thyroid tissue, the primary lesion, was inaccessible. The small sample size was acknowledged by the authors as a limitation that may reduce accuracy.

What the time point label conveys for this sample: persistent/refractory GD, antithyroid drugs over 5 years with positive TRAb. For both TCR sequencing and RNA sequencing, RNA was extracted from PBMCs in TRIzol. The diagnosis of Graves' disease was made according to American Thyroid Association guidelines. Patients were recruited from an endocrinology department in Xi'an, China. From each patient, around 9 milliliters of peripheral blood was collected into an EDTA anticoagulant tube. Ficoll Paque Plus density gradient separation was used to isolate PBMCs, and no additional T cell sorting was done. An Agilent 2100 Bioanalyzer and agarose gel were used to assess RNA quality, and a NanoDrop 2000 was used to measure RNA concentration. Library preparation was by multiplex PCR. The instrument given in TCRdb is Illumina HiSeq 4000. iRepertoire HTBI primers and Arm-PCR amplification of CDR3 regions were used to construct TCR beta libraries. Before sequencing, the PCR products underwent gel purification. The paper's data handling went like this. Gene usage analysis of CDR3 amino acid clonotypes used the 62 TRBV and fewer than 15 TRBJ segments found across samples. Filtered high-quality paired reads were merged into contigs using COPE and FqMerger. BLAST was used to align contigs to the IMGT TRBV, TRBD and TRBJ reference genes, and CDR3 was defined following IMGT. Any clonotype with a frequency above 0.1% was classified as a highly expanded clone. Repertoire diversity was measured by Shannon entropy, and V-J evenness by the Gini coefficient. A clonotype found in more than one individual was treated as public. The raw public data were reprocessed by TCRdb itself: fastp quality trimming at Q25, MiXCR clonotype calling, in-frame beta chains only. Each record represents a unique CDR3 protein, reported with the most common genes and DNA among its rows. Clone size and V and J calls follow TCRdb, not the original study. The sample contains some 440,000 distinct CDR3 sequences, about 20% of them found a single time. The ten largest clones capture approximately 8% of the sample.

This clonotype came up many times. Which antigen it targets is not known. The input lacks base qualities; no much larger clone sits a single base away. This TCR derives from a female donor with Graves disease. The material was peripheral blood mononuclear cells (PBMCs), obtained when the disease was refractory, from a patient treated with antithyroid drugs.

The CDR3 is CASRRVGGSYGYTF. In nucleotide form, the sequence is TGCGCCAGCAGAAGAGTGGGGGGGTCCTATGGCTACACCTTC. In this chain, TRBV5-1 is recombined with TRBJ1-2; matching of 5 bases hints at TRBD1 as the D gene. CDR1 and CDR2 were assigned from the germline V gene as SGHRS and YFSETQ. The V and J ends are trimmed by 5 bases and 4 bases, leaving 15 bases between them. Taken from cysteine to phenylalanine, the CDR3 has 14 residues. CDR3 DNA only is kept here, 42 bases in frame from base 1. Extended through the reference TRBV5-1 and TRBJ1-2 proteins, this CDR3 yields the full variable domain: KAGVTQTPRYLIKTRGQQVTLSCSPISGHRSVSWYQQTPGQGLQFLFEYFSETQRNKGNFPGRFSGRQFSNSRSEMNVSTLELGDSALYLCASRRVGGSYGYTFGSGTRLTVV.